The 18 T cell receptor beta chains below all came from one sample that was sequenced in a study of blood T cell repertoires in COVID-19. Clones were read by immunoSEQ multiplex PCR, and TCRdb kept only the in-frame ones, dropping some. The sample has about 430,000 clones; around nine tenths are singletons. Sample: peripheral blood. The receptors come from a young man with COVID-19, enrolled during active disease.

Details on this clone: One junction end does not reproduce the germline sequence, and a read error may be involved. The chain uses TRBV11-2 and TRBJ1-2; 7 positions agree with TRBD1. Germline loops: CDR1 SGHAT, CDR2 FQNNGV. This CDR3 has 13 amino acids. The CDR3 sequence is CASSVDRARGYTF. CDR3 DNA sequence: TGTGCCAGCAGCGTAGACAGGGCTCGGGGCTACACCTTC.

The CDR3 coding sequence is TGTGCCAGCAAGTGGGGACAGGGTTTCTCTGGGGCCAACGTCCTGACTTTC. Translating it yields CASKWGQGFSGANVLTF. The chain is built from TRBV2 and TRBJ2-6, with 9 positions matching TRBD1. V lost 7 bases and J lost 0; bases outside the gene matches: 7. The CDR3 runs 17 residues. Germline assignment: CDR1 SNHLY and CDR2 FYNNEI.

This clone came up once. The chain couples TRBV6-5 to TRBJ2-7, with D maybe TRBD1 (6 bases). The CDR3 has 13 amino acids. Trimming removed 3 bases from V and 6 bases from J, with 12 bases in between. In germline, CDR1 is MNHEY, CDR2 SVGAGI. CDR3 amino acids: CASSYYRESEQYF. In DNA, the CDR3 is TGTGCCAGCAGTTATTACAGGGAATCCGAGCAGTACTTC.

This rearrangement joins TRBV7-9 to TRBJ1-1; the D gene is possibly TRBD1 (5 bases). The CDR3 totals 15 residues. The germline CDR1 and CDR2 sequences are SEHNR and FQNEAQ (reference sequence). V was pared by 5 bases and J by 6 bases, with 19 bases between. Written as DNA, the CDR3 is TGTGCCAGCAGCCGCGCGGGGGTAGGGGTGTCTGAAGCTTTCTTT. This codes for CASSRAGVGVSEAFF.

The V and J genes are TRBV2 and TRBJ2-3; D not certain. Germline V CDR1 and CDR2: SNHLY, FYNNEI. The CDR3 runs 13 residues. V lost 4 bases, J lost 2 bases, and 7 bases lay in between. CDR3 DNA: TGTGCCAGCAGTGGGCAGAACACAGATACGCAGTATTTT. Residues: CASSGQNTDTQYF.

This clone was recorded only once. The rearrangement joins TRBV2 to TRBJ2-1; D call uncertain. The CDR3 covers 12 residues. CDR1 is SNHLY, CDR2 FYNNEI, per germline. Deletions cut 6 bases from V and 9 bases from J, with 12 bases between. DNA for the CDR3: TGTGCCAGCAGGGAAAGTAGATTTGAGCAGTTCTTC. It encodes CASRESRFEQFF.

The V gene is TRBV7-2, the J gene TRBJ2-7, with D tentatively TRBD2 (5 bases). The length of the CDR3 is 15 residues. From germline, CDR1 is SGHTA and CDR2 FQGNSA. The V end was cut by 5 bases, the J end by 6 bases, with 20 bases between. Here the CDR3 DNA reads TGTGCCAGCAGCCCGACTTCGGACTCCCCGGGCGAGCAGTACTTC. This encodes CASSPTSDSPGEQYF.

J is TRBJ2-5 and V is TRBV7-2, with D perhaps TRBD2 (5 bases). The germline gives CDR1 SGHTA, CDR2 FQGNSA. The length of the CDR3 is 12 residues. V was cut by 5 bases and J by 4 bases, with 8 bases left in between. CDR3 nucleotide sequence: TGTGCCAGCAGCGGAGGAGGAGAGACCCAGTACTTC. It yields the protein CASSGGGETQYF.

This chain uses TRBV7-9 with TRBJ1-2; tentatively, D is TRBD1 (6 bases). This CDR3 comprises 13 residues. Between the trimmed V and J ends, which lost 1 base and 8 bases, there was a span of 11 bases. Germline V CDR1 and CDR2: SEHNR, FQNEAQ (reference sequence). CDR3 region: CASSLGPGGGYTF. The CDR3, as DNA: TGTGCCAGCAGCTTAGGACCTGGGGGCGGCTACACCTTC.

The chain links TRBV2 to TRBJ1-1; the D is unclear. V was pared by 2 bases and J by 4 bases, with 11 bases between. The CDR3 spans 14 residues. Per the germline V gene, CDR1 is SNHLY and CDR2 is FYNNEI. The CDR3 nucleotides read TGTGCCAGCAGTGAACGGGGATGGGGCACTGAAGCTTTCTTT. This gives the protein CASSERGWGTEAFF.

This clone was observed once. This chain connects TRBV11-2 to TRBJ2-7; 8 nucleotides agree with TRBD1. Germline assignment: CDR1 SGHAT and CDR2 FQNNGV. This CDR3 comprises 15 residues. Trimming cost V 4 bases and J 2 bases; bases outside gene matches: 7. CDR3 bases: TGTGCCAGCAGCTACGGTGACAGGGGAACCTACGAGCAGTACTTC. Protein sequence: CASSYGDRGTYEQYF. Drawing the rest from reference TRBV11-2 and TRBJ2-7, the complete variable domain is EAGVAQSPRYKIIEKRQSVAFWCNPISGHATLYWYQQILGQGPKLLIQFQNNGVVDDSQLPKDRFSAERLKGVDSTLKIQPAKLEDSAVYLCASSYGDRGTYEQYFGPGTRLTVT.

Notes on this clone: Within the sample, other DNA sequences also encode this same CDR3. The chain is built from TRBV18 and TRBJ1-4; possibly TRBD1 for D (5 bases). Germline values: CDR1 KGHSH, CDR2 LQKENI. Between the trimmed V and J ends, which lost 3 bases and 1 base, there was a span of 6 bases. This CDR3 contains 14 residues. CDR3 residues: CASSPQGTNEKLFF. In DNA form, the CDR3 reads TGTGCCAGCTCACCGCAGGGAACTAATGAAAAACTGTTTTTT.

This clone was seen repeatedly, ten times or more. The chain recombines TRBV3-1 (or the pseudogene TRBV3-2) with TRBJ1-2; no reliable D call. Trimming cost V 5 bases and J 7 bases, with 14 bases left between them. The CDR3 is 13 residues long. CDR1 is LGHDT, CDR2 YNNKEL, per germline (reference sequence). This chain's CDR3 is CASSEGYGVGYTF. The CDR3 nucleotides read TGTGCCAGCAGCGAGGGCTATGGGGTTGGCTACACCTTC.

This chain uses TRBV5-1 with TRBJ1-6, with D perhaps matching TRBD1 (6 bases). The CDR3 runs 14 residues. Germline V lookup: CDR1 SGHRS, CDR2 YFSETQ. The V gene lost 2 bases and the J gene lost 13 bases, with 16 bases spanning the gap. The CDR3 region is CASSFYLMTGPLHF. The CDR3 DNA follows: TGCGCCAGCAGCTTTTACCTGATGACAGGCCCCCTCCACTTT.

A single count supports this clone. The CDR3 region has the DNA TGTGCCAGCAGCTTCCAGGACAGGGGCTACGAGCAGTACTTC. Its translation is CASSFQDRGYEQYF. The V and J genes are TRBV5-4 and TRBJ2-7; TRBD1 matches 9 bases. The CDR3 is 14 residues long. Germline CDR1 SGHNT, CDR2 YYREEE (reference sequence). J was trimmed by 3 bases and V by 2 bases; bases with no gene match: 3.

This clone was observed a single time. The J gene is TRBJ2-2, the V gene TRBV18, with TRBD1 as a possible D gene (6 bases). The CDR3 has 16 amino acids. The V gene's germline CDR1 is KGHSH and CDR2 LQKENI. Trimming pared 2 bases from V and 2 bases from J, leaving 12 bases between. CDR3: CASSPSQGINTGELFF. The CDR3 bases are TGTGCCAGCTCACCATCCCAGGGGATAAACACCGGGGAGCTGTTTTTT.

This chain joins TRBV6-5 and TRBJ2-7, with TRBD1 as a possible D gene (7 bases). V was pared by 2 bases and J by 9 bases, with 20 bases between. This CDR3 has 15 residues. Germline lookup yields CDR1 MNHEY and CDR2 SVGAGI. The CDR3 bases are TGTGCCAGCAGTTACGGTCCAGAGACAGGGAGGATGCAGTACTTC. Protein product: CASSYGPETGRMQYF.

The V call is TRBV5-1, the J call TRBJ1-1; 7 bases agree with TRBD1. Germline loops: CDR1 SGHRS, CDR2 YFSETQ. V trimming: 2 bases; J trimming: 6 bases; junction bases outside the gene matches: 4. CDR3 length: 13 amino acids. CDR3: CASSLQGLAEAFF. The CDR3 DNA reads TGCGCCAGCAGCTTACAGGGGTTGGCTGAAGCTTTCTTT.